One and the same sample provided the 17 T cell receptor beta chains below, sequenced in a study of blood T cell repertoires in COVID-19. Data came from immunoSEQ multiplex PCR; TCRdb stores just in-frame clones and leaves some out. Seen here are some 120,000 clones, 70% to 90% observed once, and the top ten hold over 1%. What was sequenced was peripheral blood. All receptors derive from an elderly woman with acute or convalescent COVID-19.

The J gene is TRBJ2-1, the V gene TRBV4-2; TRBD1 agrees at 7 bases. The junction had 9 bases not matched to a gene; V was cut back by 8 bases and J by 2 bases. The CDR3 loop spans 15 amino acids. Germline CDR1 reads LGHNA; CDR2 reads YNFKEQ. In DNA, the CDR3 is TGTGCCAGCGGACGTGGACAGGTGCCCTACAATGAGCAGTTCTTC. This codes for CASGRGQVPYNEQFF.

V gene TRBV5-1 combines with J gene TRBJ1-3; possible D gene TRBD1, 5 bases. Germline V gene sequence: CDR1 SGHRS, CDR2 YFSETQ. This CDR3 is 15 amino acids long. The V gene lost 0 bases and the J gene lost 1 base, with 8 bases spanning the gap. This CDR3 reads CASSLAGLSGNTIYF. As DNA, the CDR3 is TGCGCCAGCAGCTTGGCAGGGCTATCTGGAAACACCATATATTTT.

This clone occurred a few times. The rearrangement uses TRBV7-8 and TRBJ1-6, with TRBD1 identical over 7 bases. The CDR3 sequence is 14 residues long. Germline V gene lookup returns CDR1 SGHVS and CDR2 FQNEAQ. J lost 10 bases, V lost 3 bases, and 6 bases had no gene match. This chain's CDR3 is CASSLTGMDSPLHF. The CDR3 DNA reads TGTGCCAGCAGCTTGACAGGGATGGACTCACCCCTCCACTTT.

The chain combines TRBV4-1 with TRBJ2-2, with D tentatively TRBD2 (5 bases). V was clipped by 4 bases and J by 8 bases, with 11 bases between them. CDR3 length: 13 residues. Per germline, CDR1 MGHRA and CDR2 YSYEKL. The CDR3 nucleotides read TGCGCCAGCAGCCGAACGACTATGGGGGAGCTGTTTTTT. Translating it yields CASSRTTMGELFF.

This clone was counted a single time. The rearrangement uses TRBV2 and TRBJ2-7; 9 bases align to TRBD2. The CDR3 has 15 amino acids. J was trimmed by 3 bases and V by 6 bases; bases with no gene match: 9. Germline V CDR1 and CDR2: SNHLY, FYNNEI. CDR3 sequence (DNA): TGTGCCAGCAGGGATCAAGCGGGGGGATTCTACGAGCAGTACTTC. Translated: CASRDQAGGFYEQYF.

The J gene is TRBJ2-2, the V gene TRBV10-3; 9 positions agree with TRBD1. Per the germline V gene, CDR1 is ENHRY and CDR2 is SYGVKD. This CDR3 is 17 amino acids long. J gave up 3 bases and V 10 bases, and 15 bases lay outside the gene matches. The CDR3 bases are TGTGCCAGCTCCAGGGGGACAGGGTACGGGTACACCGGGGAGCTGTTTTTT. Translating gives CASSRGTGYGYTGELFF.

This clone was counted only a few times. The rearrangement links TRBV9 to TRBJ1-1; D may be TRBD1 (6 bases). The V gene's germline CDR1 is SGDLS and CDR2 YYNGEE. The CDR3 is made up of 16 amino acids. Trimming removed 0 bases at V and 0 bases at J, with 12 bases between. The CDR3 nucleotides are TGTGCCAGCAGCGTAGGTCAAAGGACAGTGAACACTGAAGCTTTCTTT. As protein: CASSVGQRTVNTEAFF.

The chain is built from TRBV5-1 and TRBJ2-1; the match to TRBD2 covers 9 bases. This CDR3 spans 16 amino acids. V shed 4 bases and J 3 bases; nucleotides not matched to a gene: 8. Germline V gene data show CDR1 as SGHRS and CDR2 as YFSETQ. The CDR3 protein is CASSPILAGIYNEQFF. Here the CDR3 DNA reads TGCGCCAGCAGCCCGATCCTAGCGGGAATCTACAATGAGCAGTTCTTC.

The rearrangement links TRBV19 to TRBJ1-6; TRBD1 agrees at 7 bases. Germline V gene sequence: CDR1 LNHDA, CDR2 SQIVND (reference sequence). Trimming removed 4 bases from V and 14 bases from J; junction bases left unmatched: 5. CDR3 length: 12 residues. The CDR3 DNA sequence: TGTGCCAGTAGTACCACAGGGGACACCCTCCACTTT. It codes for CASSTTGDTLHF.

The V and J genes are TRBV19 and TRBJ1-5; D is undetermined. V lost 3 bases and J 7 bases, leaving 10 bases between the germline ends. The germline V gene encodes CDR1 LNHDA and CDR2 SQIVND (reference sequence). The CDR3 length is 13 residues. CDR3 sequence: CASSIEGTQPQHF. The CDR3 DNA sequence: TGTGCCAGTAGTATTGAGGGAACCCAGCCCCAGCATTTT.

The chain links TRBV11-3 to TRBJ2-6; possible D gene TRBD2, 5 bases. V was shortened by 5 bases and J by 9 bases, with 11 bases between the two germline ends. Per germline, CDR1 SGHNT and CDR2 YENEEA. The CDR3 covers 13 residues. CDR3 in amino acids: CASSPGIGNVLTF. The CDR3 nucleotides are TGTGCCAGCAGCCCGGGAATTGGCAACGTCCTGACTTTC.

V gene TRBV5-1 combines with J gene TRBJ2-5; the D gene is possibly TRBD2 (6 bases). Germline V gene lookup returns CDR1 SGHRS and CDR2 YFSETQ. The V end lost 0 bases, the J end lost 6 bases, and 15 bases lay between the germline ends. The CDR3 consists of 15 residues. CDR3 protein: CASSLVSSELQTQYF. CDR3 nucleotides: TGCGCCAGCAGCTTGGTGTCTAGCGAACTGCAGACCCAGTACTTC. The full variable domain, completed using reference TRBV5-1 and TRBJ2-5, is KAGVTQTPRYLIKTRGQQVTLSCSPISGHRSVSWYQQTPGQGLQFLFEYFSETQRNKGNFPGRFSGRQFSNSRSEMNVSTLELGDSALYLCASSLVSSELQTQYFGPGTRLLVL.

In its sample, this clone was seen once. This sequence joins TRBV7-3 and TRBJ2-7; 8 bases match TRBD1. Germline V gene sequence: CDR1 SGHTA, CDR2 FQGTGA. The CDR3 runs 15 residues. The J segment lost 6 bases and the V segment lost 2 bases, leaving 9 bases of the junction unmatched. The CDR3 protein is CASSLEGQVPSEQYF. The CDR3 bases are TGTGCCAGCAGCTTAGAGGGACAGGTTCCTTCCGAGCAGTACTTC.

The chain has TRBV6-5 and TRBJ1-5; D is undetermined. Trimming took off 0 bases at V and 6 bases at J, with 12 bases between the two ends. From germline, CDR1 is MNHEY and CDR2 SVGAGI. This CDR3 has 15 amino acids. CDR3 region: CASSYSKVGAQPQHF. In nucleotides, the CDR3 is TGTGCCAGCAGTTACTCGAAAGTGGGAGCTCAGCCCCAGCATTTT.

The rearrangement links TRBV3-1 (or the pseudogene TRBV3-2) to TRBJ2-7, with 13 bases matching TRBD2. This CDR3 has 15 amino acids. V dropped 4 bases and J dropped 3; count of bases not matched to a gene: 3. Looked up from germline, CDR1 is LGHDT and CDR2 is YNNKEL (reference sequence). The CDR3 protein is CASSPRLAGGYEQYF. CDR3 bases: TGTGCCAGCAGCCCGCGACTAGCGGGGGGCTACGAGCAGTACTTC.

J is TRBJ1-3 and V is TRBV24-1, with 7 bases fitting TRBD1. The CDR3 extends over 15 amino acids. V shed 4 bases and J 2 bases; nucleotides not matched to a gene: 4. The germline V gene has CDR1 KGHDR and CDR2 SFDVKD. In DNA form, the CDR3 reads TGTGCCACCAGTGACGTACAGGGGACTGGAAACACCATATATTTT. It encodes CATSDVQGTGNTIYF.

This chain connects TRBV27 to TRBJ2-3; TRBD2 agrees at 10 bases. With 6 bases clipped from V and 3 bases from J, the junction kept 9 bases outside the gene matches. CDR3 length equals 16 residues. Germline-derived CDR1 and CDR2 are MNHEY and SMNVEV (reference sequence). The CDR3 nucleotides are TGTGCCAGCAGCCGACTTCGAGCGGGAGGGACAGATACGCAGTATTTT. Amino acids: CASSRLRAGGTDTQYF.